One and the same sample provided the 22 T cell receptor beta chains below, sequenced in a study of molecular identifiers for immune sequencing clone quantification. TCRdb reanalysed the PCR reads using MiXCR and keeps one entry per CDR3 protein. This table holds around 460,000 distinct CDR3 sequences, roughly 25% found once. Sequencing was performed on naive CD8+ T cells from blood, with Jurkat cell RNA spiked in. As to subset: FACS-sorted CD8+CD4-CCR7+CD45RA+ naive T cells. These TCRs come from a human donor in good health. Some libraries in this study had Jurkat cell RNA spiked in.

V and J are TRBV29-1 and TRBJ2-5; the match to TRBD1 covers 7 bases. The V segment lost 5 bases and the J segment 10 bases; nucleotides outside the gene matches: 10. Germline V gene sequence: CDR1 SQVTM, CDR2 ANQGSEA. The CDR3 has 12 residues. The CDR3: CSVRGQRTDQYF. The CDR3 region has the DNA TGCAGCGTTAGGGGACAGAGAACGGACCAGTACTTC.

This clonotype was detected a few times. One base away lies a much larger clone, so this may be a sequencing read error. DNA for the CDR3: TGTGCCAGCAGCCAGGGACTAGCGGAGACCCAGTACTTC. Its translation: CASSQGLAETQYF. J is TRBJ2-5 and V is TRBV4-2; TRBD2 agrees at 10 bases. In germline, CDR1 is LGHNA, CDR2 YNFKEQ. Trimming cost V 3 bases and J 5 bases; bases outside gene matches: 0. CDR3 size: 13 residues.

The chain links TRBV4-3 to TRBJ2-7, with TRBD2 matching over 13 bases. J gave up 3 bases and V 8 bases, and 7 bases lay outside the gene matches. CDR3 length equals 15 residues. Germline values: CDR1 LGHNA, CDR2 YSLEER. The CDR3 reads CASAAGTSGNYEQYF. As DNA, the CDR3 is TGCGCCAGCGCGGCCGGGACTAGCGGGAACTACGAGCAGTACTTC.

The chain joins TRBV28 to TRBJ1-2, with D unclear. Germline loops: CDR1 MDHEN, CDR2 SYDVKM. Trimming pared 6 bases from V and 8 bases from J, leaving 13 bases between. This CDR3 is 12 amino acids long. In DNA form, the CDR3 reads TGTGCCAGCAGATCCCACTCGCCGGGCTACACCTTC. It is translated as CASRSHSPGYTF.

This chain uses TRBV19 with TRBJ2-1; TRBD1 matches at 9 bases. This CDR3 comprises 13 residues. Germline-derived CDR1 and CDR2 are LNHDA and SQIVND (reference sequence). The V segment lost 9 bases and the J segment 3 bases; nucleotides outside the gene matches: 3. CDR3 sequence reads: CASGTGLYNEQFF. The DNA of the CDR3 is TGTGCCAGCGGGACAGGGCTCTACAATGAGCAGTTCTTC.

This chain connects TRBV28 to TRBJ2-7; 9 bases map to TRBD2. V was clipped by 3 bases and J by 2 bases; unmatched bases: 14. Germline lookup yields CDR1 MDHEN and CDR2 SYDVKM. There are 18 residues in the CDR3. The CDR3 is CASSFLVAGVTQAYEQYF. The CDR3 nucleotides read TGTGCCAGCAGTTTCTTAGTAGCGGGAGTCACCCAAGCCTACGAGCAGTACTTC.

The V and J genes are TRBV9 and TRBJ1-3; the D is unclear. CDR1 is SGDLS and CDR2 is YYNGEE in the germline V gene. V was trimmed by 0 bases and J by 4 bases, leaving 5 bases between them. The CDR3 has 13 residues. In DNA, the CDR3 is TGTGCCAGCAGCGTAGCTTCAGGAAACACCATATATTTT. This encodes CASSVASGNTIYF.

The chain employs TRBV7-2 and TRBJ2-5; no reliable D call. The V end was cut by 1 base, the J end by 9 bases, with 15 bases between. CDR3 size: 14 residues. The germline gives CDR1 SGHTA, CDR2 FQGNSA. The CDR3 protein is CASSLGVGLEPQYF. Written as DNA, the CDR3 is TGTGCCAGCAGCTTAGGTGTGGGGTTGGAGCCCCAGTACTTC.

This chain joins TRBV1 and TRBJ2-3; the table assigns TRBD2, which was not confirmed against the DNA. TRBV1 is recorded as a pseudogene. The CDR3 has 19 amino acids. CDR3 residues: CTSSQPNNLASGTTDTRYF. The CDR3 DNA is TGCACCAGCAGCCAACCTAACAACTTAGCAAGCGGGACGACAGATACGCGGTATTTT.

The chain couples TRBV20-1 to TRBJ1-5; 8 nucleotides align to TRBD1. Trimming at V came to 1 base and at J to 0 bases, leaving 14 bases not matched to a gene. Germline values: CDR1 DFQATT, CDR2 SNEGSKA (reference sequence). This CDR3 has 19 amino acids. CDR3 nucleotide sequence: TGCAGTGCTAGAGGCGGACAGGGAGGGGGATTTTATAGCAATCAGCCCCAGCATTTT. This gives the protein CSARGGQGGGFYSNQPQHF.

The chain links TRBV19 to TRBJ2-7; D not resolved. V lost 3 bases, J lost 0 bases, and 9 bases lay in between. The length of the CDR3 is 14 residues. CDR1 and CDR2 from the germline V gene are LNHDA and SQIVND (reference sequence). Written as DNA, the CDR3 is TGTGCCAGTAGTATTGCAGGAGACTCCTACGAGCAGTACTTC. Amino acids: CASSIAGDSYEQYF.

A note on this clonotype: A read error is possible here, since a much larger clone lies one base away. The CDR3 end shows no conserved phenylalanine or tryptophan, and so a read error is likely. The rearrangement links TRBV9 to TRBJ1-2; tentative D call: TRBD1 (5 bases). CDR1 is SGDLS and CDR2 is YYNGEE in the germline V gene. Trimming took off 4 bases at V and 0 bases at J, with 16 bases between the two ends. The CDR3 is made up of 16 amino acids. The CDR3 nucleotides are TGTGCCAGCAGCTTCAACGAGGGGCAAGCTAACTATGGCTACACCCTC. Protein sequence: CASSFNEGQANYGYTL.

Notes on this clonotype: A read error is possible here, since a much larger clone lies one base away. Since no conserved phenylalanine or tryptophan closes the CDR3, a read error is the likely cause. J is TRBJ1-5 and V is TRBV5-1, with D maybe TRBD1 (5 bases). V lost 4 bases and J 7 bases, leaving 15 bases between the germline ends. Germline V gene lookup returns CDR1 SGHRS and CDR2 YFSETQ. The CDR3 covers 14 residues. In DNA form, the CDR3 reads TGCGCCAGCAGCGCCGGGACGGATCAACAGCCCCAGCATTTA. The encoded protein is CASSAGTDQQPQHL.

The V and J genes are TRBV10-3 and TRBJ2-7; TRBD2 aligns across 9 bases. CDR3 size: 14 residues. V was clipped by 8 bases and J by 2 bases; unmatched bases: 7. Germline CDR1 reads ENHRY; CDR2 reads SYGVKD. CDR3 loop: CAIRGSGGTYEQYF. DNA of the CDR3: TGTGCCATCCGAGGAAGCGGGGGGACCTACGAGCAGTACTTC.

This clonotype was counted between two and nine times. V is TRBV5-5 and J is TRBJ1-6; 9 nucleotides line up with TRBD1. V was clipped by 5 bases and J by 9 bases; unmatched bases: 6. Germline V CDR1 and CDR2: SGHKS, YYEKEE (reference sequence). The CDR3 is 14 residues long. CDR3 loop: CASRSTGGGSPLHF. Written as DNA, the CDR3 is TGTGCCAGCAGGTCGACAGGGGGGGGTTCACCCCTCCACTTT.

On this clonotype itself: Without the conserved terminal phenylalanine or tryptophan, this CDR3 likely stems from a read error. The V gene is TRBV15, the J gene TRBJ2-7; 8 positions match TRBD1. Germline CDR1 reads LNHNV; CDR2 reads YYDKDF (reference sequence). CDR3 size: 13 residues. After removal of 3 bases from V and 5 bases from J, the junction contained 3 bases not matched to a gene. CDR3 sequence: CATSRDRVDEQYL. For the CDR3, the DNA is TGTGCCACCAGCAGGGACAGGGTCGACGAGCAGTACCTC.

The V and J genes are TRBV4-1 and TRBJ1-1; TRBD1 agrees at 9 bases. V was pared by 0 bases and J by 4 bases, with 9 bases of the junction left unmatched. Germline V lookup: CDR1 MGHRA, CDR2 YSYEKL. The CDR3 has 17 residues. CDR3 region: CASSQDRDRVQRTEAFF. The CDR3 DNA sequence: TGCGCCAGCAGCCAAGATCGGGACAGGGTGCAACGCACTGAAGCTTTCTTT.

This clonotype was seen ten or more times. The chain carries TRBV14 and TRBJ2-2; 7 bases fit TRBD1. The junction had 7 bases not matched to a gene; V was cut back by 0 bases and J by 3 bases. Per germline, CDR1 SGHDN and CDR2 FVKESK. The CDR3 sequence is 17 residues long. As DNA, the CDR3 is TGTGCCAGCAGCCAAGAAGAGACAGGGATCGACACCGGGGAGCTGTTTTTT. Translated, it gives CASSQEETGIDTGELFF.

The chain recombines TRBV7-9 with TRBJ1-4; D gene unclear. The germline gives CDR1 SEHNR, CDR2 FQNEAQ (reference sequence). The CDR3 spans 13 residues. V was pared by 5 bases and J by 7 bases, with 11 bases between. This CDR3 reads CASSKTGSEKLFF. The CDR3 DNA reads TGTGCCAGCAGCAAAACGGGTAGTGAAAAACTGTTTTTT. Using reference TRBV7-9 and TRBJ1-4 for the parts outside the CDR3, the full variable domain is DTGVSQNPRHKITKRGQNVTFRCDPISEHNRLYWYRQTLGQGPEFLTYFQNEAQLEKSRLLSDRFSAERPKGSFSTLEIQRTEQGDSAMYLCASSKTGSEKLFFGSGTQLSVL.

The genes are TRBV7-6 and TRBJ2-7, with 7 bases lining up with TRBD2. Per the germline V gene, CDR1 is SGHVS and CDR2 is FNYEAQ. CDR3 size: 16 residues. The V and J ends lost 0 bases and 0 bases, in that order; junction bases with no gene match: 5. The CDR3 loop is CASSLAASGPSYEQYF. CDR3 coding DNA: TGTGCCAGCAGCTTAGCAGCTAGCGGACCCTCCTACGAGCAGTACTTC. The variable domain in full, with the rest retrieved from reference TRBV7-6 and TRBJ2-7, is GAGVSQSPRYKVTKRGQDVALRCDPISGHVSLYWYRQALGQGPEFLTYFNYEAQQDKSGLPNDRFSAERPEGSISTLTIQRTEQRDSAMYRCASSLAASGPSYEQYFGPGTRLTVT.

This clonotype has a handful of counts. CDR3 sequence (DNA): TGCAGTGCTGCATACGGTGAGCAGTTCTTC. It yields the protein CSAAYGEQFF. This sequence joins TRBV20-1 and TRBJ2-1; no clear D. Germline CDR1 and CDR2: DFQATT and SNEGSKA (reference sequence). CDR3 length: 10 residues. V lost 5 bases, J lost 9 bases, and 8 bases lay in between.

Only a few counts were recorded for this clonotype. V usage is TRBV6-2 or TRBV6-3 and J usage is TRBJ1-1, with D perhaps TRBD1 (6 bases). The germline V gene has CDR1 MNHEY and CDR2 SVGEGT. Trimming removed 5 bases from V and 4 bases from J, with 14 bases in between. The CDR3 extends over 14 amino acids. CDR3 bases: TGTGCCAGCAGTCCGGCCGGGGGCGGCACTGAAGCTTTCTTT. Its protein product is CASSPAGGGTEAFF.